This is a list of T cell receptor beta chains from one sample in a study of low-dose radiotherapy and immunotherapy resistance in tumors. TCRdb ran MiXCR on the reads and lists one entry per CDR3 protein. The sample includes approximately 84,000 distinct CDR3 sequences, 17% of them seen just once. This specimen was PBMCs, taken after low-dose radiotherapy plus immunotherapy. Every receptor here comes from a male donor with prostate cancer. Each CDR3 is given with its conserved first and last residue. Fields, in order: clone size, J gene, V gene, D gene, CDR3 protein, CDR3 DNA. D genes are given only for firm matches. Size tells how often a clone was seen (once, few, many) or the class of an expanded clone, and some rows leave it out.

many,TRBJ2-4,TRBV28,TRBD1,CASSSRTGGAPKNIQYF,TGTGCCAGCAGTTCACGGACAGGGGGCGCGCCCAAAAACATTCAGTACTTC
.,TRBJ1-1,TRBV3-1,.,CASSQGPATEAFF,TGTGCCAGCAGCCAAGGCCCTGCCACTGAAGCTTTCTTT
many,TRBJ1-4,TRBV20-1,TRBD1,CSAGRQGESEKLFF,TGCAGTGCTGGCCGACAGGGGGAGTCTGAAAAACTGTTTTTT
.,TRBJ1-2,TRBV6-1,TRBD1,CASRGTGANYGYTF,TGTGCCAGCAGGGGGACAGGGGCTAACTATGGCTACACCTTC
.,TRBJ2-7,TRBV2,TRBD2,CASSEVLAGVNEQYF,TGTGCCAGCAGTGAAGTCCTAGCGGGAGTTAACGAGCAGTACTTC
.,TRBJ2-7,TRBV18,.,CASSSQGPHSYEQYF,TGTGCCAGCTCGTCTCAGGGTCCCCATTCCTACGAGCAGTACTTC
few,TRBJ2-4,TRBV5-1,.,CASSFNDRAKNIQYF,TGCGCCAGCAGCTTCAATGACAGGGCCAAAAACATTCAGTACTTC
many,TRBJ2-6,TRBV11-2,.,CASSPGRGRGSLSGANVLTF,TGTGCCAGCAGCCCGGGCCGGGGCAGAGGTTCCCTCTCTGGGGCCAACGTCCTGACTTTC
.,TRBJ2-3,TRBV5-6,.,CASRAADTQYF,TGTGCCAGCAGAGCAGCAGATACGCAGTATTTT
many,TRBJ2-2,TRBV12-3/TRBV12-4,TRBD2,CASSLGTRAANTGELFF,TGTGCCAGCAGTTTGGGGACTAGGGCCGCGAACACCGGGGAGCTGTTTTTT
many,TRBJ2-3,TRBV6-6,TRBD1,CASRAGTGGRDTQYF,TGTGCCAGCAGGGCCGGGACAGGGGGCCGGGATACGCAGTATTTT
many,TRBJ2-7,TRBV29-1,.,CSVAGLFSDEQYF,TGCAGCGTTGCAGGACTCTTTTCGGACGAGCAGTACTTC